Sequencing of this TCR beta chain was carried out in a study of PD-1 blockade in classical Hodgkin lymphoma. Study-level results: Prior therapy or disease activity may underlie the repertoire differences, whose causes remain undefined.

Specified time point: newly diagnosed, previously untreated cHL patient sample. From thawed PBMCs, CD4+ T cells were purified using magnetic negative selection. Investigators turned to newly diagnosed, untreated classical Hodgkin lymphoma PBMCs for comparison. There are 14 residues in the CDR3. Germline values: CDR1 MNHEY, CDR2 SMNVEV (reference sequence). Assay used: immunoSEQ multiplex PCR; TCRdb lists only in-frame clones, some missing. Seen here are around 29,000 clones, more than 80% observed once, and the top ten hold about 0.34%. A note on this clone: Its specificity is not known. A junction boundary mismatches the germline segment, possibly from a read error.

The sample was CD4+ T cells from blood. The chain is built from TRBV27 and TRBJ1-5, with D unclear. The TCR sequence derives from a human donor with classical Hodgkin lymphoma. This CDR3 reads CTSSLQESNQPQHF. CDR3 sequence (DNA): TGTACCAGCAGTTTGCAGGAGAGCAATCAGCCCCAGCATTTT.